The 28 T cell receptor beta chains below all came from one sample that was sequenced in a study of blood T cell repertoires in COVID-19. TCRdb keeps only in-frame clones here, not all; method: immunoSEQ multiplex PCR. Seen here are just over 150,000 clones, about 85% observed once, and the top ten hold 3% to 4%. The sample was peripheral blood. Receptors were obtained from a human donor with acute or convalescent COVID-19. The donor label of this sample is uncertain.

In regard to this clone: One junction end disagrees with the germline gene, perhaps due to a read error. This chain links TRBV5-1 with TRBJ2-2; the match to TRBD1 covers 7 bases. Per the germline V gene, CDR1 is SGHRS and CDR2 is YFSETQ. The CDR3 runs 15 residues. The CDR3 region has the DNA TGCGCCAGCAGCTTGCGACAGGGAAACACCGGGGAACTGTTTTTT. It specifies CASSLRQGNTGELFF.

CDR3 protein: CATSDFTGGEQFF. The CDR3 DNA reads TGTGCCACCAGTGATTTTACAGGGGGAGAGCAGTTCTTC. V gene TRBV24-1 combines with J gene TRBJ2-1; 8 nucleotides match TRBD1. The CDR3 totals 13 residues. Trimming took 1 base from V and 10 from J; bases not matched to a gene: 2. Germline V gene lookup returns CDR1 KGHDR and CDR2 SFDVKD.

The chain links TRBV2 to TRBJ2-3, with D unclear. CDR1 is SNHLY and CDR2 is FYNNEI in the germline V gene. Trimming removed 5 bases at V and 4 bases at J, with 16 bases between. The CDR3 consists of 15 residues. In DNA form, the CDR3 reads TGTGCCAGCAGTACAGCCACCTTAGTTTCAGATACGCAGTATTTT. Translating gives CASSTATLVSDTQYF.

The chain recombines TRBV18 with TRBJ1-2; TRBD1 might be the D (6 bases). CDR3 length: 15 amino acids. Germline V gene lookup returns CDR1 KGHSH and CDR2 LQKENI. The ends were cut back, 4 bases at V and 4 bases at J, with 16 bases in the middle. The CDR3 spells CASSLAAGQSYGYTF. CDR3 bases: TGTGCCAGCTCACTAGCAGCGGGACAATCCTATGGCTACACCTTC.

V gene TRBV7-9 combines with J gene TRBJ1-2; maybe TRBD1 (5 bases). CDR3 length equals 14 residues. The V end was cut by 1 base, the J end by 8 bases, with 14 bases between. From germline, CDR1 is SEHNR and CDR2 FQNEAQ (reference sequence). DNA of the CDR3: TGTGCCAGCAGCTTAGGACAGCCCAGGGAAGGCTACACCTTC. Its translation is CASSLGQPREGYTF.

CDR3 in amino acids: CAARDTGDGNQPQHF. CDR3 in DNA: TGCGCCGCGAGAGATACAGGGGATGGCAATCAGCCCCAGCATTTT. This sequence joins TRBV10-2 and TRBJ1-5; 7 bases fit TRBD1. CDR1 and CDR2 (germline): WSHSY, SAAADI. Germline trimming cut 11 bases from V and 2 bases from J; bases unmatched to any gene: 12. This CDR3 region has 15 residues.

V gene TRBV7-2 combines with J gene TRBJ1-5; 8 nucleotides agree with TRBD1. With V trimmed by 6 bases and J by 5 bases, 9 bases remained unmatched. The CDR3 runs 15 residues. Germline V gene data show CDR1 as SGHTA and CDR2 as FQGNSA. CDR3 protein: CASSSRGRGDQPQHF. The CDR3 region has the DNA TGTGCCAGCAGTTCCAGGGGGCGCGGGGATCAGCCCCAGCATTTT.

This clone was counted a single time. The rearrangement joins TRBV5-1 to TRBJ2-5; tentatively, D is TRBD2 (6 bases). In germline, CDR1 is SGHRS, CDR2 YFSETQ. CDR3 length equals 16 residues. Deletions cut 4 bases from V and 5 bases from J, with 21 bases between. Written as DNA, the CDR3 is TGCGCCAGCAGCCCCGGAGGGTGGGGGGTTATGGAGACCCAGTACTTC. This sequence encodes CASSPGGWGVMETQYF.

J is TRBJ2-1 and V is TRBV9; 9 nucleotides match TRBD1. The length of the CDR3 is 14 residues. Germline V gene sequence: CDR1 SGDLS, CDR2 YYNGEE. The V and J ends lost 2 bases and 6 bases, in that order; junction bases with no gene match: 3. CDR3: CASSVPTGGNEQFF. The CDR3 coding sequence is TGTGCCAGCAGCGTCCCGACAGGGGGCAATGAGCAGTTCTTC. Variable domain in full (rest from reference TRBV9 and TRBJ2-1): DSGVTQTPKHLITATGQRVTLRCSPRSGDLSVYWYQQSLDQGLQFLIQYYNGEERAKGNILERFSAQQFPDLHSELNLSSLELGDSALYFCASSVPTGGNEQFFGPGTRLTVL.

The chain uses TRBV19 and TRBJ2-6; no clear D. Germline values: CDR1 LNHDA, CDR2 SQIVND (reference sequence). CDR3 size: 14 residues. Trimming removed 1 base at V and 3 bases at J, with 4 bases between. CDR3 residues: CASSIGSGANVLTF. Written as DNA, the CDR3 is TGTGCCAGTAGTATAGGCAGTGGGGCCAACGTCCTGACTTTC. Drawing the rest from reference TRBV19 and TRBJ2-6, the complete variable domain is DGGITQSPKYLFRKEGQNVTLSCEQNLNHDAMYWYRQDPGQGLRLIYYSQIVNDFQKGDIAEGYSVSREKKESFPLTVTSAQKNPTAFYLCASSIGSGANVLTFGAGSRLTVL.

The J gene is TRBJ1-2, the V gene TRBV3-1 (or the pseudogene TRBV3-2); perhaps TRBD1 as D (6 bases). V was shortened by 4 bases and J by 2 bases, with 14 bases between the two germline ends. Germline V gene sequence: CDR1 LGHDT, CDR2 YNNKEL (reference sequence). The CDR3 spans 15 residues. The CDR3 DNA reads as TGTGCCAGCAGCCTTCAGGGGAGAGGAAACTATGGCTACACCTTC. Protein: CASSLQGRGNYGYTF.

CDR3 sequence reads: CASSSLRGTNQPQHF. The CDR3 DNA is TGTGCCAGTAGTAGCCTTAGGGGGACGAATCAGCCCCAGCATTTT. The chain couples TRBV19 to TRBJ1-5, with D possibly matching TRBD1 (6 bases). V lost 4 bases and J 4 bases, leaving 14 bases between the germline ends. This CDR3 is built from 15 residues. Germline V gene sequence: CDR1 LNHDA, CDR2 SQIVND (reference sequence).

J is TRBJ2-1 and V is TRBV18; a weak D match, TRBD2 (5 bases). The V gene's germline CDR1 is KGHSH and CDR2 LQKENI. Deletions cut 3 bases from V and 5 bases from J, with 14 bases between. There are 15 residues in the CDR3. The CDR3 DNA reads TGTGCCAGCTCACCCCTCTCACTAGGCGACAATGAGCAGTTCTTC. Its protein product is CASSPLSLGDNEQFF.

This clone was detected a few times. The chain employs TRBV5-4 and TRBJ2-5, with 10 positions matching TRBD1. CDR1 and CDR2 from the germline V gene are SGHNT and YYREEE (reference sequence). The CDR3 spans 16 residues. With 4 bases clipped from V and 3 bases from J, the junction kept 9 bases outside the gene matches. The CDR3 region has the DNA TGTGCCAGCAGCCCTGGGAGGGACAGGGGTGAAGAGACCCAGTACTTC. Protein product: CASSPGRDRGEETQYF.

V gene TRBV6-5 combines with J gene TRBJ1-4, with D tentatively TRBD1 (6 bases). Trimming left V 6 bases short and J 7 bases short, with 12 bases between. Germline V gives CDR1 MNHEY, CDR2 SVGAGI. The CDR3 runs to 13 residues. The CDR3 coding sequence is TGTGCCAGCAGCCCCCAGGGGAGTGAAAAACTGTTTTTT. Its protein product is CASSPQGSEKLFF.

This rearrangement joins TRBV7-6 to TRBJ2-7, with 12 bases that match TRBD1. The CDR3 is 15 residues long. CDR1 SGHVS and CDR2 FNYEAQ come from the germline V gene. J lost 3 bases, V lost 5 bases, and 5 bases had no gene match. CDR3 in DNA: TGTGCCAGCAGCGGAGGGACAGGGGGCGGCTACGAGCAGTACTTC. This codes for CASSGGTGGGYEQYF.

This clone was picked up one time. This sequence joins TRBV6-5 and TRBJ1-2; 8 nucleotides agree with TRBD1. CDR1 is MNHEY and CDR2 is SVGAGI in the germline V gene. The CDR3 runs 12 residues. The J segment lost 8 bases and the V segment lost 10 bases, leaving 9 bases of the junction unmatched. DNA for the CDR3: TGTGCCACTGGACAGGGCGGTTTAGGCTACACCTTC. Amino acids: CATGQGGLGYTF.

This chain joins TRBV28 and TRBJ1-3; 10 positions agree with TRBD1. The trim removed 8 bases at V and 2 bases at J, leaving 3 bases unmatched. The germline V gene has CDR1 MDHEN and CDR2 SYDVKM. The CDR3 is 14 residues long. CDR3 residues: CASLDRGPGNTIYF. In DNA, the CDR3 is TGTGCCAGCTTAGACAGGGGGCCTGGAAACACCATATATTTT.

J is TRBJ2-1 and V is TRBV2; 10 nucleotides align to TRBD1. The CDR3 has 17 residues. The germline gives CDR1 SNHLY, CDR2 FYNNEI. The V and J ends lost 2 bases and 8 bases, in that order; junction bases with no gene match: 12. CDR3 region: CASSEPPRTGGRDEQFF. CDR3 bases: TGTGCCAGCAGTGAACCTCCCAGGACAGGGGGGAGAGATGAGCAGTTCTTC.

This clone was seen a single time. The chain uses TRBV5-4 and TRBJ2-3, with 10 bases identical to TRBD2. CDR1 SGHNT and CDR2 YYREEE come from the germline V gene (reference sequence). J was trimmed by 2 bases and V by 2 bases; bases with no gene match: 5. This CDR3 comprises 16 residues. The CDR3 DNA follows: TGTGCCAGCAGCTTAGGACTAGCGGACTACACAGATACGCAGTATTTT. Its translation is CASSLGLADYTDTQYF.

This clone was seen only once. The rearrangement joins TRBV10-3 to TRBJ1-6; a possible D gene is TRBD1 (6 bases). CDR1 is ENHRY and CDR2 is SYGVKD in the germline V gene. The CDR3 contains 15 residues. The ends were cut back, 10 bases at V and 0 bases at J, with 13 bases in the middle. CDR3 sequence: CASQTGSSYNSPLHF. CDR3 DNA sequence: TGTGCCAGCCAAACAGGGAGCTCCTATAATTCACCCCTCCACTTT.

This chain links TRBV10-2 with TRBJ1-3; no clear D gene. The CDR3 runs to 13 residues. From germline, CDR1 is WSHSY and CDR2 SAAADI. The ends were cut back, 3 bases at V and 9 bases at J, with 12 bases in the middle. DNA of the CDR3: TGCGCCAGCAGTGAAGCTATCCCGGGCACCATATATTTT. Translating it yields CASSEAIPGTIYF.

The gene calls are TRBV30 and TRBJ1-1, with D hard to call. The V gene's germline CDR1 is GTSNPN and CDR2 SVGIG (reference sequence). The V and J ends lost 2 bases and 5 bases respectively, with 12 bases between them. The length of the CDR3 is 13 residues. The CDR3: CAWSRPGRTEAFF. The CDR3 region has the DNA TGTGCCTGGAGTAGGCCGGGGAGGACTGAAGCTTTCTTT.

V and J are TRBV4-3 and TRBJ1-2; possibly TRBD1 for D (6 bases). The V end lost 0 bases, the J end lost 6 bases, and 11 bases lay between the germline ends. The CDR3 sequence is 14 residues long. Germline V gene lookup returns CDR1 LGHNA and CDR2 YSLEER. Here the CDR3 DNA reads TGCGCCAGCAGCCAAGAGCCACAGGGAGATGGCTACACCTTC. Its protein is CASSQEPQGDGYTF.

This clone was detected only a few times. V and J are TRBV4-3 and TRBJ1-1; D gene unclear. The CDR3 length is 13 residues. With 8 bases removed from V and 2 bases from J, the gap between germline ends came to 12 bases. Germline loops: CDR1 LGHNA, CDR2 YSLEER. CDR3 residues: CASRWSLNTEAFF. As DNA, the CDR3 is TGCGCCAGCCGATGGAGTCTTAACACTGAAGCTTTCTTT.

There are many counts of this clone. Written as DNA, the CDR3 is TGTGCCAGCAGCTTGGGTCAGCCGAGGGTCACTGAAGCTTTCTTT. It codes for CASSLGQPRVTEAFF. This chain connects TRBV5-8 to TRBJ1-1; unclear D gene. Germline V gene lookup returns CDR1 SGHTS and CDR2 YDEGEE. This CDR3 is 15 amino acids long. Trimming removed 0 bases at V and 4 bases at J, with 13 bases between. Full variable domain (outside the CDR3, taken from reference TRBV5-8 and TRBJ1-1): EAGVTQSPTHLIKTRGQQATLRCSPISGHTSVYWYQQALGLGLQFLLWYDEGEERNRGNFPPRFSGRQFPNYSSELNVNALELEDSALYLCASSLGQPRVTEAFFGQGTRLTVV.

The V and J genes are TRBV18 and TRBJ2-1; 9 nucleotides align to TRBD2. V was clipped by 4 bases and J by 4 bases; unmatched bases: 5. The CDR3 length is 15 residues. Germline CDR1 is KGHSH and CDR2 is LQKENI. The chain's CDR3 is CASSRAGGIYNEQFF. The CDR3, as DNA: TGTGCCAGCTCACGTGCGGGGGGGATATACAATGAGCAGTTCTTC.

J is TRBJ1-2 and V is TRBV3-1 (or the pseudogene TRBV3-2); 7 nucleotides agree with TRBD1. Germline loops: CDR1 LGHDT, CDR2 YNNKEL (reference sequence). The ends lost 4 bases at V and 4 bases at J; junction bases unmatched: 12. CDR3 size: 16 residues. CDR3 loop: CASSPQQPQGPYGYTF. Here the CDR3 DNA reads TGTGCCAGCAGCCCTCAACAACCACAGGGGCCCTATGGCTACACCTTC.